These 19 T cell receptor beta chains were sequenced from one sample in a study of cytomegalovirus exposure and HLA in healthy donors. TCRdb's copy holds only in-frame clones and misses some; the assay was immunoSEQ multiplex PCR. The sample holds more than 250,000 clones, about 90% seen once. The sample consisted of PBMCs. Receptors were obtained from a woman aged 25 to 39 in good health and CMV-seropositive.

The rearrangement uses TRBV18 and TRBJ2-3; 7 bases are a match to TRBD2. This CDR3 has 15 amino acids. V shed 4 bases and J 2 bases; nucleotides not matched to a gene: 6. Germline V gene lookup returns CDR1 KGHSH and CDR2 LQKENI. The CDR3 DNA follows: TGTGCCAGCTCACTATCTAGCGGACTCACAGATACGCAGTATTTT. Its protein product is CASSLSSGLTDTQYF.

Remarks on this clone: Mismatch with germline at one junction end may stem from a read error. V gene TRBV14 combines with J gene TRBJ2-5, with no clear D. The CDR3 is 12 residues long. CDR1 is SGHDN and CDR2 is FVKESK in the germline V gene. The CDR3 spells CASSQDLNDLNF. The CDR3 DNA follows: TGTGCCAGCAGCCAAGATCTTAACGACCTAAACTTC.

This clone was detected once. The V and J genes are TRBV6-6 and TRBJ2-7; D ambiguous. Deletions cut 4 bases from V and 0 bases from J, with 7 bases between. Germline V CDR1 and CDR2: MNHNY, SVGAGI (reference sequence). The length of the CDR3 is 13 residues. The CDR3 is CASSFGSSYEQYF. CDR3 DNA: TGTGCCAGCAGTTTTGGAAGCTCCTACGAGCAGTACTTC.

This chain links TRBV6-1 with TRBJ1-5; the D gene is possibly TRBD1 (5 bases). V lost 6 bases and J 4 bases, leaving 16 bases between the germline ends. Germline lookup yields CDR1 MNHNS and CDR2 SASEGT. The CDR3 has 15 amino acids. The CDR3 loop reads CASSAGQGWNQPQHF. DNA of the CDR3: TGTGCCAGCAGCGCTGGTCAGGGATGGAATCAGCCCCAGCATTTT.

The chain is built from TRBV27 and TRBJ1-2; tentatively, D is TRBD1 (5 bases). The CDR3 sequence is 17 residues long. V lost 5 bases and J lost 2, with 21 bases in between. The V gene's germline CDR1 is MNHEY and CDR2 SMNVEV (reference sequence). In nucleotides, the CDR3 is TGTGCCAGCAGTCGGGCGTCCCTGCGCAAGGGGAACTATGGCTACACCTTC. Translation gives CASSRASLRKGNYGYTF.

V usage is TRBV2 and J usage is TRBJ1-5, with TRBD1 matching 8 bases. Germline V CDR1 and CDR2: SNHLY, FYNNEI. This CDR3 region has 15 residues. Unmatched junction bases numbered 7, after V lost 4 bases and J lost 5 bases. Written as DNA, the CDR3 is TGTGCCAGCAGTGGGGCAGGGGGCCGAGATCAGCCCCAGCATTTT. This sequence encodes CASSGAGGRDQPQHF.

The genes are TRBV11-2 and TRBJ1-2; 7 bases match TRBD1. The CDR3 has 15 amino acids. J gave up 6 bases and V 1 base, and 8 bases lay outside the gene matches. Germline V gene data show CDR1 as SGHAT and CDR2 as FQNNGV. CDR3 bases: TGTGCCAGCAGCTTAGTAGCAGGGGGTAGTAATGGCTACACCTTC. Protein product: CASSLVAGGSNGYTF.

The CDR3 coding sequence is TGCGCCAGCAGCCCTTCCCTTATACCGAACACCGGGGAGCTGTTTTTT. Its protein product is CASSPSLIPNTGELFF. V is TRBV4-1 and J is TRBJ2-2, with D unresolved. Germline V CDR1 and CDR2: MGHRA, YSYEKL. Trimming removed 4 bases from V and 0 bases from J, with 12 bases in between. CDR3 size: 16 residues.

The gene calls are TRBV29-1 and TRBJ1-2; possibly TRBD1 for D (6 bases). The CDR3 is 14 amino acids. CDR1 is SQVTM, CDR2 ANQGSEA, per germline. V gave up 6 bases and J gave up 7 bases, with 21 bases separating them. The CDR3 DNA reads as TGCAGCGTCGGGAGTCCGTCTCAGGGGCGTGGCTACACCTTC. Translation gives CSVGSPSQGRGYTF.

The rearrangement links TRBV5-1 to TRBJ2-7, with 8 bases lining up with TRBD2. The CDR3 is 14 residues long. The V and J ends lost 6 bases and 2 bases, in that order; junction bases with no gene match: 7. In germline, CDR1 is SGHRS, CDR2 YFSETQ. CDR3 in DNA: TGCGCCAGCAAGGAGGTAGCGGGGCCCTACGAGCAGTACTTC. Protein sequence: CASKEVAGPYEQYF.

This clone turned up a few times. This sequence joins TRBV4-2 and TRBJ1-1; no firm D call. From germline, CDR1 is LGHNA and CDR2 YNFKEQ. The CDR3 loop spans 13 amino acids. V lost 0 bases to trimming and J lost 5 bases, with 7 bases between them. The CDR3 DNA is TGTGCCAGCAGCCAAGAGGCGTGGACTGAAGCTTTCTTT. Translation: CASSQEAWTEAFF.

V is TRBV6-1 and J is TRBJ1-2; D gene unclear. This CDR3 contains 14 residues. V dropped 1 base and J dropped 4 bases, with 10 bases sitting between them. Germline loops: CDR1 MNHNS, CDR2 SASEGT. This CDR3 reads CASSEGEEFYGYTF. CDR3 nucleotides: TGTGCCAGCAGTGAAGGGGAGGAATTCTATGGCTACACCTTC.

Here the CDR3 reads CASSSILGRDSMSEQYF. The CDR3 DNA follows: TGTGCCAGCAGTTCCATTTTGGGGCGGGACTCCATGAGCGAGCAGTACTTC. The V and J genes are TRBV28 and TRBJ2-7, with D perhaps matching TRBD2 (6 bases). V dropped 4 bases and J dropped 6 bases, with 25 bases sitting between them. The germline V gene encodes CDR1 MDHEN and CDR2 SYDVKM. The CDR3 is 17 amino acids.

J is TRBJ1-5 and V is TRBV28; 7 bases fit TRBD1. Unmatched junction bases numbered 4, after V lost 6 bases and J lost 2 bases. CDR1 and CDR2 from the germline V gene are MDHEN and SYDVKM. CDR3 length: 14 amino acids. The CDR3 spells CASSYGQGNQPQHF. The CDR3 DNA reads as TGTGCCAGCAGCTATGGACAGGGCAATCAGCCCCAGCATTTT.

This chain uses TRBV25-1 with TRBJ1-4, with 10 bases aligning to TRBD1. This CDR3 has 15 residues. The trim removed 1 base at V and 5 bases at J, leaving 1 base unmatched. Germline CDR1 reads MGHDK; CDR2 reads SYGVNS. The CDR3 DNA reads TGTGCCAGCAGTGAATTGGACAGGGGGAATGAAAAACTGTTTTTT. Amino acids: CASSELDRGNEKLFF.

The chain joins TRBV6-6 to TRBJ1-4; 7 bases are a match to TRBD1. Germline V gene data show CDR1 as MNHNY and CDR2 as SVGAGI (reference sequence). The CDR3 spans 13 residues. J lost 8 bases, V lost 7 bases, and 7 bases had no gene match. In nucleotides, the CDR3 is TGTGCCAGCAAGGACAGGAGGGGAGAAAAACTGTTTTTT. This encodes CASKDRRGEKLFF.

The rearrangement uses TRBV7-8 and TRBJ2-7; D is perhaps TRBD1 (5 bases). V gave up 7 bases and J gave up 0 bases, with 13 bases separating them. Germline values: CDR1 SGHVS, CDR2 FQNEAQ. CDR3 length equals 14 residues. The CDR3 sequence: CASNPTGSSYEQYF. DNA for the CDR3: TGTGCCAGCAACCCAACAGGAAGCTCCTACGAGCAGTACTTC.

The rearrangement joins TRBV20-1 to TRBJ2-7, with 7 bases matching TRBD1. This CDR3 has 11 residues. Germline V gene sequence: CDR1 DFQATT, CDR2 SNEGSKA (reference sequence). V shed 7 bases, J shed 3 bases, and the junction held 3 bases outside the gene matches. The CDR3, as DNA: TGCAGTGTGCAGGGGGACTACGAGCAGTACTTC. Translating gives CSVQGDYEQYF.

The CDR3: CASSLYRRDEAFF. DNA of the CDR3: TGTGCCAGCAGCTTGTACAGGCGAGATGAAGCTTTCTTT. The chain uses TRBV5-6 and TRBJ1-1; D is possibly TRBD1 (5 bases). V lost 1 base and J 7 bases, leaving 11 bases between the germline ends. The CDR3 length is 13 residues. Germline CDR1 is SGHDT and CDR2 is YYEEEE.